This TCR beta chain was documented in a study of cytomegalovirus exposure and HLA in healthy donors. Study outcomes and limitations: With high specificity and sensitivity, the classifier reportedly diagnosed cytomegalovirus status. In the 130 or so validation repertoires, a later analysis found that first-cohort TCR clusters tended to co-occur. In vitro data verified a few CMV-associated chains as specific for CMV antigens.

Separate from the 666-subject first cohort, the roughly 120-subject validation cohort was the one that the donors belonged to. Details on this clone: Its antigen is unidentified.

CDR3 length: 12 amino acids. The germline V and J ends were trimmed by 7 bases and 3 bases, with 10 bases remaining between them. Germline V gene lookup returns CDR1 SNHLY and CDR2 FYNNEI. Using immunoSEQ multiplex PCR, the repertoire was profiled, and TCRdb retains in-frame clones only, with some absent. The sample shows 100,000 to 150,000 clones, 90% to 97% of them seen only once. Sequencing used PBMCs. The TCR sequence derives from a man between 18 and 35 years old in good health and CMV-seronegative. The J gene is TRBJ2-7, the V gene TRBV2; D is unresolved. DNA of the CDR3: TGTGCCAGCATAAGTCAGCGCTACGAGCAGTACTTC. It specifies CASISQRYEQYF.